A single sample is the source of the 18 T cell receptor beta chains below, sequenced in a study of control samples from healthy donors and cancer patients (dated by TCRdb to the early 2020s). The library was prepared using the immunoSEQ multiplex PCR assay. TCRdb took over this immuneACCESS table, retaining in-frame rearrangements with V and J assigned. Such tables are incomplete; in checked studies, under half of the missing clones stem from an unresolved V gene, and the remainder is unexplained. The sample table holds roughly 88,000 clones, of which 91% were seen once. The leading ten clones occupy roughly 0.92% of the sample. The sample comprised blood. These receptors all stem from a woman aged 25 to 39 in good health.

The CDR3 nucleotides are TGCGCCAGCAGCTACCCGGACAGGGAGAACACTGAAGCTTTCTTT. This translates into CASSYPDRENTEAFF. The V gene is TRBV5-1, the J gene TRBJ1-1, with 8 positions matching TRBD1. V was clipped by 3 bases and J by 1 base; unmatched bases: 5. This CDR3 region has 15 residues. Germline assignment: CDR1 SGHRS and CDR2 YFSETQ.

The chain joins TRBV11-1 to TRBJ2-7; D might be TRBD1 (5 bases). Germline V gene sequence: CDR1 SGHAT, CDR2 FQDESV (reference sequence). The CDR3 has 13 residues. Trimming left V 0 bases short and J 4 bases short, with 7 bases between. In nucleotides, the CDR3 is TGTGCCAGCAGCTTAGCGGGGCCGTACGAGCAGTACTTC. Its translation is CASSLAGPYEQYF. The full variable domain, rest sourced from reference TRBV11-1 and TRBJ2-7, is EAEVAQSPRYKITEKSQAVAFWCDPISGHATLYWYRQILGQGPELLVQFQDESVVDDSQLPKDRFSAERLKGVDSTLKIQPAELGDSAMYLCASSLAGPYEQYFGPGTRLTVT.

The chain is built from TRBV14 and TRBJ1-2; TRBD1 matches 9 bases. The CDR3 has 16 residues. CDR1 is SGHDN and CDR2 is FVKESK in the germline V gene. V lost 1 base, J lost 2 bases, and 5 bases stayed unmatched. CDR3 residues: CASSQVSTGGNYGYTF. Written as DNA, the CDR3 is TGTGCCAGCAGCCAAGTTTCGACAGGGGGAAACTATGGCTACACCTTC.

This rearrangement joins TRBV30 to TRBJ1-6, with a weak D call TRBD1 (6 bases). Germline loops: CDR1 GTSNPN, CDR2 SVGIG (reference sequence). The CDR3 is 16 amino acids. With 0 bases removed from V and 7 bases from J, the gap between germline ends came to 16 bases. In DNA form, the CDR3 reads TGTGCCTGGAGTGTATACGCCGGGACACCAAATTCACCCCTCCACTTT. Its translation: CAWSVYAGTPNSPLHF.

V and J are TRBV11-2 and TRBJ2-2, with D possibly matching TRBD1 (6 bases). V gave up 4 bases and J gave up 1 base, with 10 bases separating them. The CDR3 has 15 amino acids. The germline gives CDR1 SGHAT, CDR2 FQNNGV. The CDR3 DNA reads TGTGCCAGCAGCTCGGGACACCTGAACACCGGGGAGCTGTTTTTT. It codes for CASSSGHLNTGELFF.

This clone appeared once. The rearrangement uses TRBV4-2 and TRBJ2-1; 9 bases map to TRBD2. Germline V gives CDR1 LGHNA, CDR2 YNFKEQ. The CDR3 covers 15 residues. Unmatched junction bases numbered 5, after V lost 3 bases and J lost 5 bases. This CDR3 is CASSHLAGANNEQFF. For the CDR3, the DNA is TGTGCCAGCAGCCACTTAGCGGGGGCTAACAATGAGCAGTTCTTC.

The chain is built from TRBV9 and TRBJ1-2; the match to TRBD1 covers 7 bases. Per the germline V gene, CDR1 is SGDLS and CDR2 is YYNGEE. The J segment lost 5 bases and the V segment lost 0 bases, leaving 1 base of the junction unmatched. The CDR3 length is 13 residues. CDR3 sequence (DNA): TGTGCCAGCAGCGTAGGACAGGGTTATGGCTACACCTTC. It is translated as CASSVGQGYGYTF.

Concerning this clone itself: This CDR3 is missing its conserved last phenylalanine or tryptophan, likely due to a read error. No DNA is shown, since the ends of the CDR3 on it are uncertain; the CDR3 is the one TCRdb lists. The chain has TRBV25-1 and TRBJ2-7; the table's D call, TRBD1, was not checked against the DNA. Termini included, the CDR3 measures 12 amino acids. CDR1 is MGHDK, CDR2 SYGVNS, per germline. This CDR3 is CASSEGKNRPPG.

Here the CDR3 reads CASSLVYGRAYNEQFF. The CDR3, as DNA: TGTGCCAGCAGCTTGGTGTACGGGAGGGCCTACAATGAGCAGTTCTTC. The chain employs TRBV5-6 and TRBJ2-1, with TRBD2 identical over 8 bases. This CDR3 is 16 amino acids long. Trimming cost V 0 bases and J 2 bases; bases outside gene matches: 4. Per the germline V gene, CDR1 is SGHDT and CDR2 is YYEEEE.

The chain uses TRBV13 and TRBJ1-6; 8 bases agree with TRBD1. CDR3 length equals 14 residues. With 5 bases clipped from V and 7 bases from J, the junction kept 4 bases outside the gene matches. From germline, CDR1 is PRHDT and CDR2 FYEKMQ (reference sequence). The CDR3 sequence: CASSIRQGNSPLHF. In DNA, the CDR3 is TGTGCCAGCAGCATAAGACAGGGGAATTCACCCCTCCACTTT.

The chain couples TRBV2 to TRBJ1-1, with 8 bases identical to TRBD1. V trimming: 6 bases; J trimming: 3 bases; junction bases outside the gene matches: 6. The germline V gene has CDR1 SNHLY and CDR2 FYNNEI. This CDR3 spans 14 amino acids. The CDR3 loop reads CASSHATGDTEAFF. CDR3 bases: TGTGCCAGCAGCCACGCGACAGGGGACACTGAAGCTTTCTTT.

The chain uses TRBV3-1 (or the pseudogene TRBV3-2) and TRBJ1-5; weak D call: TRBD1 (6 bases). This CDR3 has 17 amino acids. Trimming removed 1 base from V and 4 bases from J, with 17 bases in between. Per the germline V gene, CDR1 is LGHDT and CDR2 is YNNKEL (reference sequence). CDR3 bases: TGTGCCAGCAGCCAAGGTCACGGGACACGACCGAATCAGCCCCAGCATTTT. Translation gives CASSQGHGTRPNQPQHF.

The V call is TRBV4-2, the J call TRBJ1-6; D remains unclear. V was clipped by 3 bases and J by 9 bases, with 15 bases between them. CDR1 and CDR2 from the germline V gene are LGHNA and YNFKEQ. The CDR3 totals 15 residues. The CDR3 sequence is CASSHIDGEPSPLHF. CDR3 sequence (DNA): TGTGCCAGCAGCCATATAGACGGGGAACCTTCACCCCTCCACTTT.

V is TRBV2 and J is TRBJ1-5, with D perhaps matching TRBD1 (5 bases). This CDR3 spans 14 amino acids. Trimming stripped 8 bases from V and 1 base from J, with 12 bases between. Germline V gives CDR1 SNHLY, CDR2 FYNNEI. The CDR3 coding sequence is TGTGCCAGCGGACACCGGGACAGCAATCAGCCCCAGCATTTT. Protein: CASGHRDSNQPQHF.

In its sample, this clone was seen once. The rearrangement links TRBV15 to TRBJ2-7; possibly TRBD2 for D (6 bases). CDR3 length equals 15 residues. Trimming took off 1 base at V and 3 bases at J, with 13 bases between the two ends. Germline assignment: CDR1 LNHNV and CDR2 YYDKDF (reference sequence). The DNA of the CDR3 is TGTGCCACCAGCAGAGTGTGGGGGGAAAACTACGAGCAGTACTTC. This sequence encodes CATSRVWGENYEQYF.

V is TRBV15 and J is TRBJ1-1; D ambiguous. The CDR3 totals 14 residues. V was trimmed by 1 base and J by 2 bases, leaving 8 bases between them. Germline V gene data show CDR1 as LNHNV and CDR2 as YYDKDF (reference sequence). CDR3 protein: CATSRVADNTEAFF. DNA for the CDR3: TGTGCCACCAGCAGAGTTGCGGATAACACTGAAGCTTTCTTT.

CDR3 sequence reads: CASSRGTGYGYTF. In DNA, the CDR3 is TGTGCCAGCAGTCGCGGGACGGGCTATGGCTACACCTTC. The chain has TRBV12-3 or TRBV12-4 and TRBJ1-2; tentatively, D is TRBD1 (5 bases). This CDR3 contains 13 residues. V lost 5 bases and J lost 4, with 11 bases in between.

The chain has TRBV10-2 and TRBJ2-7, with D possibly being TRBD2 (6 bases). The CDR3 is made up of 14 amino acids. Germline V CDR1 and CDR2: WSHSY, SAAADI. The V end lost 2 bases, the J end lost 9 bases, and 17 bases lay between the germline ends. CDR3 sequence reads: CASSETGTSRTQYF. The CDR3 DNA reads TGCGCCAGCAGTGAGACAGGTACTAGCAGGACGCAGTACTTC.